Presented here are 25 T cell receptor beta chains from one specimen sequenced in a study of CD8 T cells in ankylosing spondylitis. TCRdb passed the 5' RACE reads through MiXCR, listing each CDR3 protein once. Seen here are 300,000 to 400,000 distinct CDR3 sequences, approximately 10% observed once, and the top ten hold around 10%. What was sequenced was blood, either unsorted or a sorted T cell fraction (not recorded which). These receptors were taken from a female donor with ankylosing spondylitis or in good health (not recorded which).

This clonotype was recorded a few times. The CDR3 nucleotides are TGTGCCAGCGGGACGTCCCAGGGTCTCAATCAGCCCCAGCATTTT. Translating gives CASGTSQGLNQPQHF. J is TRBJ1-5 and V is TRBV12-3 or TRBV12-4; D possibly corresponds to TRBD1 (5 bases). The CDR3 contains 15 residues. The V gene lost 8 bases and the J gene lost 3 bases, with 17 bases spanning the gap.

This clonotype was recorded a few times. V gene TRBV20-1 combines with J gene TRBJ1-2; D unresolved. Deletions cut 0 bases from V and 2 bases from J, with 10 bases between. Germline CDR1 reads DFQATT; CDR2 reads SNEGSKA (reference sequence). The CDR3 totals 14 residues. CDR3 sequence: CSARDSGRNYGYTF. The CDR3 DNA sequence: TGCAGTGCTAGAGATTCGGGGAGAAACTATGGCTACACCTTC.

This clonotype was recorded at least ten times. The rearrangement uses TRBV29-1 and TRBJ2-7; tentatively, D is TRBD2 (5 bases). The CDR3 consists of 12 residues. CDR1 and CDR2 (germline): SQVTM, ANQGSEA. Trimming removed 6 bases at V and 5 bases at J, with 14 bases between. The CDR3: CSVVIAGHEQYF. CDR3 nucleotide sequence: TGCAGCGTCGTGATCGCGGGCCACGAGCAGTACTTC.

V is TRBV29-1 and J is TRBJ2-7; 10 nucleotides align to TRBD1. V lost 5 bases, J lost 1 base, and 8 bases stayed unmatched. From germline, CDR1 is SQVTM and CDR2 ANQGSEA. The CDR3 has 15 residues. CDR3 bases: TGCAGCGTTTCCAAGACAGGGGGCTTTTCCTACGAGCAGTACTTC. This encodes CSVSKTGGFSYEQYF.

The rearrangement joins TRBV20-1 to TRBJ2-3; the D is unclear. The CDR3 runs to 14 residues. The V end was cut by 5 bases, the J end by 6 bases, with 18 bases between. The germline V gene has CDR1 DFQATT and CDR2 SNEGSKA (reference sequence). Written as DNA, the CDR3 is TGCAGTGCTTCTACCCTCGCCCGTAGGGATACGCAGTATTTT. Protein product: CSASTLARRDTQYF.

The J gene is TRBJ2-7, the V gene TRBV6-2 or TRBV6-3, with TRBD2 matching over 8 bases. The ends lost 7 bases at V and 0 bases at J; junction bases unmatched: 2. The germline CDR1 and CDR2 sequences are MNHEY and SVGEGT. The CDR3 runs 13 residues. As DNA, the CDR3 is TGTGCCAGCATCCTAGCGGGCTCCTACGAGCAGTACTTC. Its translation is CASILAGSYEQYF.

There are many counts of this clonotype. This chain connects TRBV7-9 to TRBJ2-1; a weak D match, TRBD2 (6 bases). Trimming removed 2 bases at V and 2 bases at J, with 16 bases between. Looked up from germline, CDR1 is SEHNR and CDR2 is FQNEAQ (reference sequence). The CDR3 spans 17 residues. The CDR3 bases are TGTGCCAGCAGCTTATTCGGGGGAGGTTCCACCTACAATGAGCAGTTCTTC. This gives the protein CASSLFGGGSTYNEQFF.

This clonotype was observed a few times. The rearrangement uses TRBV7-2 and TRBJ1-1; maybe TRBD1 (5 bases). This CDR3 has 17 residues. The V end was cut by 3 bases, the J end by 3 bases, with 20 bases between. Germline V CDR1 and CDR2: SGHTA, FQGNSA. This CDR3 is CASSLTATGILHTEAFF. CDR3 bases: TGTGCCAGCAGCTTGACAGCCACGGGTATCTTGCACACTGAAGCTTTCTTT.

This clonotype was detected ten times or more. This chain joins TRBV7-9 and TRBJ2-1; D unresolved. This CDR3 spans 15 amino acids. Germline CDR1 is SEHNR and CDR2 is FQNEAQ (reference sequence). V lost 2 bases and J 5 bases, leaving 13 bases between the germline ends. The CDR3 nucleotides are TGTGCCAGCAGCTTAAGATCGGTAGCTGACAATGAGCAGTTCTTC. Translation gives CASSLRSVADNEQFF.

This clonotype was counted ten times or more. V and J are TRBV5-1 and TRBJ1-3; tentative D call: TRBD1 (5 bases). CDR3 length: 16 amino acids. Germline V lookup: CDR1 SGHRS, CDR2 YFSETQ. V lost 0 bases and J 4 bases, leaving 14 bases between the germline ends. CDR3 nucleotides: TGCGCCAGCAGCTTGGCCGGGACGAACCTCGGAAACACCATATATTTT. This translates into CASSLAGTNLGNTIYF.

This clonotype occurred once. A read error may explain this, as a much larger clone is one base away. This sequence joins TRBV28 and TRBJ1-3; 7 bases align to TRBD1. The germline gives CDR1 MDHEN, CDR2 SYDVKM. The V segment lost 5 bases and the J segment 3 bases; nucleotides outside the gene matches: 7. The CDR3 runs to 15 residues. The CDR3 region has the DNA TGTGCCAGCAGTCGGGGGACAGCGGGTGGAAACACCATATATTTT. Protein: CASSRGTAGGNTIYF.

This clonotype occurred a few times. This sequence joins TRBV20-1 and TRBJ2-1; 8 nucleotides align to TRBD2. V gave up 6 bases and J gave up 1 base; unmatched junction bases: 17. Germline V lookup: CDR1 DFQATT, CDR2 SNEGSKA (reference sequence). CDR3 length: 18 residues. The CDR3 reads CSAIEVAGRDWSYNEQFF. The CDR3 DNA sequence: TGCAGTGCCATAGAGGTAGCGGGACGTGATTGGTCCTACAATGAGCAGTTCTTC.

This clonotype was counted at least ten times. This chain uses TRBV6-1 with TRBJ2-2; D uncertain. Trimming took off 7 bases at V and 1 base at J, with 13 bases between the two ends. There are 15 residues in the CDR3. In germline, CDR1 is MNHNS, CDR2 SASEGT. The CDR3 DNA reads as TGTGCCAGCAACCCCAGGAGTAGGAACACCGGGGAGCTGTTTTTT. It translates to CASNPRSRNTGELFF.

This clonotype was detected only a few times. The V and J genes are TRBV4-2 and TRBJ2-7; TRBD2 matches at 14 bases. After removal of 4 bases from V and 2 bases from J, the junction contained 7 bases not matched to a gene. Germline V gene sequence: CDR1 LGHNA, CDR2 YNFKEQ. CDR3 length equals 17 residues. Written as DNA, the CDR3 is TGTGCCAGCAGCCGCGGACTAGCGGGAGGCCCAGCCTACGAGCAGTACTTC. Its protein product is CASSRGLAGGPAYEQYF.

This clonotype was counted at least ten times. This CDR3 reads CASSLGASGVNEQFF. CDR3 nucleotides: TGTGCCAGCAGTTTAGGGGCTAGCGGGGTCAATGAGCAGTTCTTC. The chain couples TRBV12-3 or TRBV12-4 to TRBJ2-1; 9 bases are shared with TRBD2. Trimming at V came to 1 base and at J to 6 bases, leaving 4 bases not matched to a gene. This CDR3 is built from 15 residues.

In regard to this clonotype: The junction shows a germline mismatch at one end, possibly a read error. The chain joins TRBV20-1 to TRBJ1-2, with D possibly being TRBD1 (5 bases). This CDR3 is built from 14 residues. Germline-derived CDR1 and CDR2 are DFQATT and SNEGSKA (reference sequence). The CDR3 nucleotides are TGCAGTGCTAGAAGCCTAACAGGCCTCTATGGCGACACCTTC. Its protein is CSARSLTGLYGDTF.

This clonotype came up a few times. V usage is TRBV5-1 and J usage is TRBJ1-4; D may be TRBD1 (5 bases). The CDR3 sequence is 14 residues long. V lost 4 bases, J lost 5 bases, and 12 bases lay in between. Germline V gives CDR1 SGHRS, CDR2 YFSETQ. The CDR3 spells CASSRDHGNEKLFF. DNA for the CDR3: TGCGCCAGCAGCCGGGACCATGGGAATGAAAAACTGTTTTTT.

The table lists this clonotype with many counts. This sequence joins TRBV7-9 and TRBJ2-1, with D possibly being TRBD1 (5 bases). Germline V gene sequence: CDR1 SEHNR, CDR2 FQNEAQ (reference sequence). Trimming removed 5 bases at V and 0 bases at J, with 11 bases between. The CDR3 has 15 residues. The CDR3: CASSPTASSYNEQFF. CDR3 nucleotide sequence: TGTGCCAGCAGCCCGACAGCCTCCTCCTACAATGAGCAGTTCTTC. The whole variable domain, remainder taken from reference TRBV7-9 and TRBJ2-1, is DTGVSQNPRHKITKRGQNVTFRCDPISEHNRLYWYRQTLGQGPEFLTYFQNEAQLEKSRLLSDRFSAERPKGSFSTLEIQRTEQGDSAMYLCASSPTASSYNEQFFGPGTRLTVL.

The chain recombines TRBV18 with TRBJ2-7; D call uncertain. V lost 1 base and J lost 6, with 13 bases in between. This CDR3 has 14 residues. CDR1 and CDR2 (germline): KGHSH, LQKENI. The CDR3 region is CASSPLDKSSEQYF. The CDR3 DNA reads as TGTGCCAGCTCACCACTCGATAAGAGCTCCGAGCAGTACTTC.

This clonotype was observed a few times. The chain recombines TRBV3-1 with TRBJ1-1; D remains ambiguous. Germline CDR1 and CDR2: LGHDT and YNNKEL (reference sequence). Trimming shortened V by 7 bases and J by 1 base, and 10 bases separated the two germline ends. The CDR3 length is 13 residues. Written as DNA, the CDR3 is TGTGCCAGCACCCTCTCTGGGAACACTGAAGCTTTCTTT. Protein sequence: CASTLSGNTEAFF.

This chain links TRBV18 with TRBJ2-7; D is unresolved. The V end lost 3 bases, the J end lost 0 bases, and 9 bases lay between the germline ends. Looked up from germline, CDR1 is KGHSH and CDR2 is LQKENI. The CDR3 has 14 amino acids. The CDR3 loop is CASSPNSISYEQYF. CDR3 coding DNA: TGTGCCAGCTCACCCAATAGTATCTCCTACGAGCAGTACTTC.

This clonotype was seen repeatedly, ten times or more. The chain couples TRBV5-1 to TRBJ2-7; 13 nucleotides agree with TRBD2. There are 19 residues in the CDR3. Looked up from germline, CDR1 is SGHRS and CDR2 is YFSETQ. V trimming: 4 bases; J trimming: 3 bases; junction bases outside the gene matches: 16. CDR3 coding DNA: TGCGCCAGCAGCCTTTGGACTAGCGGGAGTGCCCCAAGGTTCTACGAGCAGTACTTC. Its protein product is CASSLWTSGSAPRFYEQYF.

In this sample, this clonotype turned up many times. V gene TRBV12-3 or TRBV12-4 combines with J gene TRBJ1-1, with 8 bases identical to TRBD1. The CDR3 totals 12 residues. The J segment lost 8 bases and the V segment lost 6 bases, leaving 5 bases of the junction unmatched. The CDR3 loop is CASSRSGGEAFF. The CDR3 bases are TGTGCCAGCAGCCGATCAGGGGGCGAAGCTTTCTTT.

Many counts were recorded for this clonotype. The rearrangement links TRBV20-1 to TRBJ2-3; D remains ambiguous. This CDR3 is built from 14 residues. Germline assignment: CDR1 DFQATT and CDR2 SNEGSKA (reference sequence). V was cut by 3 bases and J by 6 bases, with 16 bases left in between. The CDR3 coding sequence is TGCAGTGCTAGCGGCGCGAAGGTGGGGGATACGCAGTATTTT. Its translation is CSASGAKVGDTQYF.

This clonotype was seen ten or more times. The chain carries TRBV12-3 or TRBV12-4 and TRBJ1-5; possible D gene TRBD1, 6 bases. The CDR3 is 15 amino acids. Trimming removed 6 bases from V and 4 bases from J, with 16 bases in between. CDR3 protein: CASRDTGPTNQPQHF. The CDR3 DNA is TGTGCCAGCAGGGATACAGGGCCGACTAATCAGCCCCAGCATTTT.